Given below is one TCR beta chain in context. Its antigen is currently unknown. This specimen belongs to a study of T cells expressing NK-cell markers. Study summary: Seven of the eight sequenced donors were HCMV-seropositive; one was seronegative. Study conclusions and caveats: Of the CD8+ T cell pool in about 6 donors, about 1.0-7.0% was accounted for by dominant NKG2C+ clonotypes. Also leading the CD3+CD56-NKG2C+ fraction in a few donors were these clonotypes. Certain NKG2C+ T cell clones were expanded, and their HCMV specificity remained unclear.

One entry per CDR3 protein, without DNA, is what TCRdb gives after re-calling the 5' RACE reads. The sample holds a few hundred thousand distinct CDR3 sequences. Material: blood T cells: a sorted CD56 or NKG2C T cell subset, CD4+ or CD8+ T cells, or bulk PBMC T cells (not recorded which). This TCR was sampled from a man aged 18 to 69 in good health.

This chain's CDR3 is CSGRRNTEAFF. The rearrangement links TRBV29-1 to TRBJ1-1. This CDR3 contains 11 residues. Germline V gene lookup returns CDR1 SQVTM and CDR2 ANQGSEA.